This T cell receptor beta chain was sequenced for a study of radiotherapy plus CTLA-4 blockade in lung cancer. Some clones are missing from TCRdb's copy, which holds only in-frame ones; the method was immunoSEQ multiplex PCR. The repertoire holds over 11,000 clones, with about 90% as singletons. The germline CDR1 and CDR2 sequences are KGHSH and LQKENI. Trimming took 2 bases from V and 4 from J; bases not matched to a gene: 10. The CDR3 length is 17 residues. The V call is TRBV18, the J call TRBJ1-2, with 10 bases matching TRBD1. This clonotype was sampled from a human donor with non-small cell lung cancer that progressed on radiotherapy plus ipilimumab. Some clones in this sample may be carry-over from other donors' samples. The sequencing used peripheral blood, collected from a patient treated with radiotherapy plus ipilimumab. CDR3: CASSPFQGQGEGYGYTF. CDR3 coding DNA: TGTGCCAGCTCACCATTTCAAGGACAGGGGGAAGGCTATGGCTACACCTTC.